This TCR beta chain stems from a study of blood T cell repertoires in COVID-19. Looking at the study overall: Sites in the United States, Italy and Spain provided acute and convalescent COVID-19 samples.

The ends were cut back, 4 bases at V and 0 bases at J, with 17 bases in the middle. CDR1 is SGHRS, CDR2 YFSETQ, per germline. This CDR3 contains 16 residues. Per the original methods: Reference gene primers were amplified, and this amplification served to estimate nucleated cell counts. Measured with immunoSEQ multiplex PCR; TCRdb has only the in-frame clones, and not every one. Clonal size and the V and J genes are those of that table, whereas D and trimming came from the DNA. Of some 320,000 clones in the sample, 70% to 90% were seen once. Adults between about 18 and 95 years of age took part from more than 20 US areas. Participants had their cohort set by participant-reported clinical history.

This chain links TRBV5-1 with TRBJ2-7; a possible D gene is TRBD1 (5 bases). This TCR was recovered from a woman aged 25 to 39 who had recovered from COVID-19. Sequenced material: PBMCs or T cells enriched from blood (not recorded which). CDR3 in DNA: TGCGCCAGCAGCCCACGTGGGGCCCGGAGCTCCTACGAGCAGTACTTC. Translated: CASSPRGARSSYEQYF.